Each of the 13 T cell receptor beta chains below was sequenced from the same sample in a study of technical replicates of blood from a few donors. Measured with immunoSEQ multiplex PCR; TCRdb has only the in-frame clones, and not every one. The sample records about 100,000 clones, about 94% being singletons. Source material: T cells isolated from PBMCs. These receptors were obtained from a human donor in good health.

The rearrangement uses TRBV6-5 and TRBJ2-7; 9 bases match TRBD1. The CDR3 consists of 15 residues. Germline values: CDR1 MNHEY, CDR2 SVGAGI. Losses at the gene ends were 5 bases for V and 2 bases for J; bases not matched to a gene: 7. The CDR3 coding sequence is TGTGCCAGCAGTCACACCGGGACAGGGACCTACGAGCAGTACTTC. This gives the protein CASSHTGTGTYEQYF.

The V call is TRBV6-5, the J call TRBJ2-1, with D maybe TRBD1 (6 bases). Between the trimmed V and J ends, which lost 2 bases and 7 bases, there was a span of 12 bases. The CDR3 runs to 14 residues. Germline V gene data show CDR1 as MNHEY and CDR2 as SVGAGI. Written as DNA, the CDR3 is TGTGCCAGCAGTTACACAGGGACGGTAAATGAGCAGTTCTTC. Translated: CASSYTGTVNEQFF.

The V gene is TRBV19, the J gene TRBJ1-2; 7 bases fit TRBD1. This CDR3 has 12 residues. V lost 9 bases and J lost 6; bases outside the gene matches: 7. In germline, CDR1 is LNHDA, CDR2 SQIVND (reference sequence). In DNA, the CDR3 is TGTGCCAGCACGGACAGGAACGATGGCTACACCTTC. It translates to CASTDRNDGYTF.

This clone has only one observation. This sequence joins TRBV19 and TRBJ2-3; 10 bases match TRBD2. Unmatched junction bases numbered 15, after V lost 0 bases and J lost 6 bases. Germline values: CDR1 LNHDA, CDR2 SQIVND (reference sequence). The CDR3 runs to 19 residues. In nucleotides, the CDR3 is TGTGCCAGTAGTATAGAACGAGGGGGTCGACTAGCGGGCTCCGATACGCAGTATTTT. Translating it yields CASSIERGGRLAGSDTQYF. The variable domain in full, with the rest retrieved from reference TRBV19 and TRBJ2-3, is DGGITQSPKYLFRKEGQNVTLSCEQNLNHDAMYWYRQDPGQGLRLIYYSQIVNDFQKGDIAEGYSVSREKKESFPLTVTSAQKNPTAFYLCASSIERGGRLAGSDTQYFGPGTRLTVL.

The rearrangement links TRBV9 to TRBJ2-3; TRBD2 matches at 7 bases. Losses at the gene ends were 6 bases for V and 4 bases for J; bases not matched to a gene: 5. The CDR3 spans 13 residues. The germline V gene has CDR1 SGDLS and CDR2 YYNGEE. The CDR3 DNA is TGTGCCAGCATAACTAGCGCTTCAGATACGCAGTATTTT. Translating gives CASITSASDTQYF.

Only one count was recorded for this clone. This chain's CDR3 is CASSLIPDRGHYEQYF. In DNA form, the CDR3 reads TGTGCCAGCAGTTTAATCCCAGACAGGGGGCACTACGAGCAGTACTTC. V usage is TRBV28 and J usage is TRBJ2-7; 10 bases match TRBD1. V lost 2 bases, J lost 3 bases, and 7 bases stayed unmatched. The CDR3 has 16 amino acids. CDR1 is MDHEN, CDR2 SYDVKM, per germline. The whole variable domain, filled in from reference TRBV28 and TRBJ2-7, reads DVKVTQSSRYLVKRTGEKVFLECVQDMDHENMFWYRQDPGLGLRLIYFSYDVKMKEKGDIPEGYSVSREKKERFSLILESASTNQTSMYLCASSLIPDRGHYEQYFGPGTRLTVT.

This clone came up once. The chain has TRBV18 and TRBJ2-3, with D tentatively TRBD1 (6 bases). CDR1 and CDR2 from the germline V gene are KGHSH and LQKENI. CDR3 length: 15 amino acids. V lost 6 bases to trimming and J lost 11 bases, with 24 bases between them. The CDR3 nucleotides are TGTGCCAGCTCGAGGACAGTTTCTCTCGCACGCAGGCAGTATTTT. Its protein is CASSRTVSLARRQYF.

The chain is built from TRBV28 and TRBJ2-5; 9 nucleotides align to TRBD2. V was clipped by 4 bases and J by 4 bases; unmatched bases: 7. CDR3 size: 15 residues. Germline V gene lookup returns CDR1 MDHEN and CDR2 SYDVKM. DNA for the CDR3: TGTGCCAGCAGTTATAGCCTAGCGGGGAGAGAGACCCAGTACTTC. It encodes CASSYSLAGRETQYF.

The rearrangement joins TRBV15 to TRBJ1-5; a possible D gene is TRBD1 (6 bases). The V end was cut by 5 bases, the J end by 2 bases, with 19 bases between. The CDR3 contains 17 residues. Germline V lookup: CDR1 LNHNV, CDR2 YYDKDF (reference sequence). Written as DNA, the CDR3 is TGTGCCACCAGCGGTCAGGGCGGGGGGCCGGGCAATCAGCCCCAGCATTTT. Translated: CATSGQGGGPGNQPQHF.

This clone showed up just once. This chain joins TRBV19 and TRBJ1-1; the D is unclear. The V and J ends lost 7 bases and 5 bases respectively, with 11 bases between them. From germline, CDR1 is LNHDA and CDR2 SQIVND (reference sequence). The CDR3 loop spans 12 amino acids. CDR3 residues: CASNIGGTEAFF. The CDR3 DNA follows: TGTGCCAGTAACATAGGCGGGACTGAAGCTTTCTTT.

The genes are TRBV28 and TRBJ2-7; 7 bases are shared with TRBD1. From germline, CDR1 is MDHEN and CDR2 SYDVKM. V shed 2 bases and J 5 bases; nucleotides not matched to a gene: 6. The CDR3 loop spans 14 amino acids. This CDR3 is CASSLETGRHEQYF. Written as DNA, the CDR3 is TGTGCCAGCAGTTTAGAGACAGGGAGACACGAGCAGTACTTC.

The chain combines TRBV6-5 with TRBJ2-7; D possibly corresponds to TRBD2 (7 bases). Trimming removed 0 bases at V and 2 bases at J, with 14 bases between. The germline CDR1 and CDR2 sequences are MNHEY and SVGAGI. The CDR3 has 16 amino acids. CDR3 region: CASSYSSGTITYEQYF. In DNA, the CDR3 is TGTGCCAGCAGTTACTCGAGCGGGACAATAACCTACGAGCAGTACTTC.

V is TRBV18 and J is TRBJ2-7, with 8 bases aligning to TRBD1. Germline lookup yields CDR1 KGHSH and CDR2 LQKENI. The CDR3 is 15 residues long. With 3 bases clipped from V and 4 bases from J, the junction kept 8 bases outside the gene matches. The CDR3 loop is CASSPSTGVSYEQYF. For the CDR3, the DNA is TGTGCCAGCTCACCCTCGACAGGGGTGTCGTACGAGCAGTACTTC.